The present T cell receptor beta chain was sequenced within a study of vaccination effects on CD4 cells after COVID-19. On the study more broadly: Two recovered convalescent patients were sampled 16 days and one week pre-vaccination. The study, taken as a whole, reports: In convalescents, spike-reactive clones (those seen post-vaccine) were mainly new vaccine-induced clones.

In the case of this clone: Its target is unknown.

Before any sequencing was done, the ViraFEST assay used viral peptide pools to expand antigen-specific CD4+ T cells. Having been cultured for less than 12 days, the cells underwent CD4+ T cell isolation. The person's infection with SARS-CoV-2, confirmed by PCR, took place between March and December 2020. The CDR3 covers 16 residues. Measured with immunoSEQ multiplex PCR; TCRdb has only the in-frame clones, and not every one. The table lists about 27,000 clones, 60% to 80% of them singletons. The sequenced sample was CD4+ T cells from PBMCs cultured with HCoV-NL63 spike peptides, obtained before COVID-19 vaccination. This chain links TRBV21-1 with TRBJ2-2; TRBD1, the D gene given by the table, was not confirmed from the DNA. TRBV21-1 is noted as a pseudogene. The TCR comes from a human donor who had a prior SARS-CoV-2 infection. The CDR3 region has the DNA TGTGCCAGCAGCACGAGGGACAGGGAGAACACCGGGGAGCTGTTTTTT. Protein product: CASSTRDRENTGELFF.